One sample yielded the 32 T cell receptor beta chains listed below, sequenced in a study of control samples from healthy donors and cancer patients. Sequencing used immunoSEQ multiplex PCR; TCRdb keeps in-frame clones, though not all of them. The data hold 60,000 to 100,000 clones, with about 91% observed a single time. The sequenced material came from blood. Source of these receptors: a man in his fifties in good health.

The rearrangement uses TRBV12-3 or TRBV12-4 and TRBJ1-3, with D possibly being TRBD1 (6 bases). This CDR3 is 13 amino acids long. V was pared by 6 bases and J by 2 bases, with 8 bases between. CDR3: CASRRTAGNTIYF. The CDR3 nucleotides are TGTGCCAGCAGGCGGACAGCTGGAAACACCATATATTTT.

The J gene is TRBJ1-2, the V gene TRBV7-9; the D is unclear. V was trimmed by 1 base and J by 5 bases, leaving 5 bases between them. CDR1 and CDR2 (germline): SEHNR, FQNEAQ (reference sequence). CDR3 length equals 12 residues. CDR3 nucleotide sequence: TGTGCCAGCAGCTTAGAGGGTTATGGCTACACCTTC. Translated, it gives CASSLEGYGYTF.

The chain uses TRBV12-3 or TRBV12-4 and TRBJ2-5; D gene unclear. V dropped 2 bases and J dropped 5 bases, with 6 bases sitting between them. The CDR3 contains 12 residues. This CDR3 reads CASSLRAETQYF. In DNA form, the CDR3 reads TGTGCCAGCAGTTTACGGGCGGAGACCCAGTACTTC.

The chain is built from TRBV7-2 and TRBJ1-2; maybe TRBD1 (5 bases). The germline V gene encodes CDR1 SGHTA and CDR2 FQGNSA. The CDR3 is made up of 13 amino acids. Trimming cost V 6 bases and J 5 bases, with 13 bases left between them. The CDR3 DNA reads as TGTGCCAGCAGACCTGGACACCGATATGGCTACACCTTC. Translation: CASRPGHRYGYTF. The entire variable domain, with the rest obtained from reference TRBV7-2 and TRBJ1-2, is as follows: GAGVSQSPSNKVTEKGKDVELRCDPISGHTALYWYRQSLGQGLEFLIYFQGNSAPDKSGLPSDRFSAERTGGSVSTLTIQRTQQEDSAVYLCASRPGHRYGYTFGSGTRLTVV.

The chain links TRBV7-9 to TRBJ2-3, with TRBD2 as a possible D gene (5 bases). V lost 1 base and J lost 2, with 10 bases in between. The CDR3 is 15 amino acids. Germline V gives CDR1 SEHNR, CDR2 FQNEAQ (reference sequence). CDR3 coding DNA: TGTGCCAGCAGCTTAGGAGGGCCCCACACAGATACGCAGTATTTT. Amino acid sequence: CASSLGGPHTDTQYF.

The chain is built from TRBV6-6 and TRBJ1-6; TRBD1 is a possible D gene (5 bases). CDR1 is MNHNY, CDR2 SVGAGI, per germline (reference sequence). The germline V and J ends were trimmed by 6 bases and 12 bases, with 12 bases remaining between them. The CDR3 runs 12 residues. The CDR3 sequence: CASRRREGPLHF. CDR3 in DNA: TGTGCCAGCAGGCGCAGGGAAGGACCCCTCCACTTT.

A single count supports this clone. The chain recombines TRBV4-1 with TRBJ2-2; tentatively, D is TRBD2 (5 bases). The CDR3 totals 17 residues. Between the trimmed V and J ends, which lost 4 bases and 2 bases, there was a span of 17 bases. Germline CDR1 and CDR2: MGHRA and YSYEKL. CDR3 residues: CASSLDSRTLNTGELFF. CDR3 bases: TGCGCCAGCAGCCTTGACTCCCGGACTCTTAACACCGGGGAGCTGTTTTTT.

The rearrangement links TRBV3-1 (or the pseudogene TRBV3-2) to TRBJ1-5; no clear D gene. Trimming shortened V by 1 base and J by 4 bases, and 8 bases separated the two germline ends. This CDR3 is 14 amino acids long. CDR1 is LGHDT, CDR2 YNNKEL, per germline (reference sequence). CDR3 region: CASSQGPTNQPQHF. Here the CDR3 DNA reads TGTGCCAGCAGCCAAGGGCCCACTAATCAGCCCCAGCATTTT.

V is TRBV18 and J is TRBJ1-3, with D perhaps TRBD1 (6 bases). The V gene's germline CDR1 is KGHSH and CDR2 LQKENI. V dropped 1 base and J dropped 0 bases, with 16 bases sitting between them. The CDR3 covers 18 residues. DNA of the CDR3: TGTGCCAGCTCACCACTGGACAGAGGATTTTCCTCTGGAAACACCATATATTTT. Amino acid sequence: CASSPLDRGFSSGNTIYF.

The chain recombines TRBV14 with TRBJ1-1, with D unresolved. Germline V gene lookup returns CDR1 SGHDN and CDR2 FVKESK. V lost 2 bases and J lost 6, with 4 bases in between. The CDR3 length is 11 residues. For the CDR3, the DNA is TGTGCCAGCAGCCAATTTTCTGAAGCTTTCTTT. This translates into CASSQFSEAFF.

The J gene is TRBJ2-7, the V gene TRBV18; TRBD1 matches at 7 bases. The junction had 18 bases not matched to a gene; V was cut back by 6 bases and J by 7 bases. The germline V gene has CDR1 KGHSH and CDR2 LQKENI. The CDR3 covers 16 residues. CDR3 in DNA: TGTGCCAGCTCCACCCAACCTGGACAGGTCAGTCGAGAGCAGTACTTC. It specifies CASSTQPGQVSREQYF.

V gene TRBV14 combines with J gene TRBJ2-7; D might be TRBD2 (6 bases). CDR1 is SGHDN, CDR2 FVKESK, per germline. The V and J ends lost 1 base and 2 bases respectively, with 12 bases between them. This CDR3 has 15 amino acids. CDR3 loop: CASSQARGVAYEQYF. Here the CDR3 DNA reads TGTGCCAGCAGCCAAGCCCGCGGGGTGGCCTACGAGCAGTACTTC. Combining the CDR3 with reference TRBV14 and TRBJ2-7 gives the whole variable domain EAGVTQFPSHSVIEKGQTVTLRCDPISGHDNLYWYRRVMGKEIKFLLHFVKESKQDESGMPNNRFLAERTGGTYSTLKVQPAELEDSGVYFCASSQARGVAYEQYFGPGTRLTVT.

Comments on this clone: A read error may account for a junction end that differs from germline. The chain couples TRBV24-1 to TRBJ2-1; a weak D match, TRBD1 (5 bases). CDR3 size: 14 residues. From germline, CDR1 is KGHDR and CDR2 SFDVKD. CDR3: CATGDSSSYNEQFF. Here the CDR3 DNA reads TGTGCCACCGGTGACAGCAGCTCCTACAATGAGCAGTTCTTC.

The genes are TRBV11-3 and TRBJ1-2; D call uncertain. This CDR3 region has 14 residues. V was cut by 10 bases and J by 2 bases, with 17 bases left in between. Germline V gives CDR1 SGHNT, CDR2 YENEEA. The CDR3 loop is CANHPTWQNYGYTF. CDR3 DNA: TGTGCCAACCACCCCACCTGGCAGAACTATGGCTACACCTTC.

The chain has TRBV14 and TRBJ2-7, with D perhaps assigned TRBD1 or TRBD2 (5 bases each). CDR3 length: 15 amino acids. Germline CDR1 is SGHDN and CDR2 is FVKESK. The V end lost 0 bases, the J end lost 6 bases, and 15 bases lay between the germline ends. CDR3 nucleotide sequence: TGTGCCAGCAGCCAAGATGAGGGACGGTCTATCGAGCAGTACTTC. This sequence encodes CASSQDEGRSIEQYF.

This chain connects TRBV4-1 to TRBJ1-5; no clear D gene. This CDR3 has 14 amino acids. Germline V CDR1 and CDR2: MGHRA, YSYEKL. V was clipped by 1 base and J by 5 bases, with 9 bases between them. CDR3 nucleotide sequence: TGCGCCAGCAGCCAAGCCCCGAGAGATCAGCCCCAGCATTTT. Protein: CASSQAPRDQPQHF.

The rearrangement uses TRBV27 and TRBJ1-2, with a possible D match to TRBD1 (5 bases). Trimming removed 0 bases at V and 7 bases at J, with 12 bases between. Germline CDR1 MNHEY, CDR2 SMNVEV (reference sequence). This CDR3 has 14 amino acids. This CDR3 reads CASSLSWGDGGYTF. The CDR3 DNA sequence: TGTGCCAGCAGTTTATCCTGGGGCGACGGTGGCTACACCTTC.

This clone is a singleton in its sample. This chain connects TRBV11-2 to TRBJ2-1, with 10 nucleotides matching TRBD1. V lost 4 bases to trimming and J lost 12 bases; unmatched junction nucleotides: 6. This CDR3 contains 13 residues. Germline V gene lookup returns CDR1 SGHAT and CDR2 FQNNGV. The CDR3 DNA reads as TGTGCCAGCAGCTCGACAGGGGGCGGATGGCAGTTCTTC. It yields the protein CASSSTGGGWQFF.

CDR3 loop: CASSSWTGINEKLFF. The CDR3 DNA reads TGTGCCAGCAGTTCCTGGACAGGGATTAATGAAAAACTGTTTTTT. The chain couples TRBV6-5 to TRBJ1-4; 8 positions match TRBD1. Germline V gene sequence: CDR1 MNHEY, CDR2 SVGAGI. CDR3 size: 15 residues. Trimming took 4 bases from V and 4 from J; bases not matched to a gene: 5.

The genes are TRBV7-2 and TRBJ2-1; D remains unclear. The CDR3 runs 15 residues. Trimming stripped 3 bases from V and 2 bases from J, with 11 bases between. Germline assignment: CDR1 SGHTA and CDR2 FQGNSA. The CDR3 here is CASSFATTAYNEQFF. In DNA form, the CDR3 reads TGTGCCAGCAGCTTTGCTACAACGGCCTACAATGAGCAGTTCTTC.

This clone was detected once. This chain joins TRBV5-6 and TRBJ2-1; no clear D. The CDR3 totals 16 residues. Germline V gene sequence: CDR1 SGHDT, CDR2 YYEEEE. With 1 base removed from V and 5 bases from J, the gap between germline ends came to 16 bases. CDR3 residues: CASSLTLRPTNNEQFF. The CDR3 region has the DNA TGTGCCAGCAGCTTGACCCTCAGGCCGACGAACAATGAGCAGTTCTTC.

The CDR3 nucleotides read TGCGCCAGCAGGCCGCAACGACTAGCGGGGGGGCAACAAGAGACCCAGTACTTC. Protein: CASRPQRLAGGQQETQYF. V and J are TRBV5-1 and TRBJ2-5, with 14 nucleotides matching TRBD2. The CDR3 sequence is 18 residues long. Per the germline V gene, CDR1 is SGHRS and CDR2 is YFSETQ. V lost 5 bases, J lost 2 bases, and 11 bases stayed unmatched.

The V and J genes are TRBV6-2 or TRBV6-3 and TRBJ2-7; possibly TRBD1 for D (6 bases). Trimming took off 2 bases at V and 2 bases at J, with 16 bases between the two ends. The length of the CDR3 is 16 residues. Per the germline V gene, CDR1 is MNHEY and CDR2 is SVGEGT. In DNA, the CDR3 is TGTGCCAGCAGTTACCCGTTCGGACAGACAACCTACGAGCAGTACTTC. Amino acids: CASSYPFGQTTYEQYF.

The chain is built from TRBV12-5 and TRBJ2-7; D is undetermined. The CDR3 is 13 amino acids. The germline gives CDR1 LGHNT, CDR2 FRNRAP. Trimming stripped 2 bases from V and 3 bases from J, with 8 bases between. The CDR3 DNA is TGTGCTAGTGGTTTGCTTCCTAACTACGAGCAGTACTTC. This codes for CASGLLPNYEQYF.

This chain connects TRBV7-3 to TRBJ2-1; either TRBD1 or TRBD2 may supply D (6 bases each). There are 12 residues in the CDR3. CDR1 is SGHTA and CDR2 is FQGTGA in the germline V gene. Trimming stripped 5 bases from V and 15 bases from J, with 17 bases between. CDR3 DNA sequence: TGTGCCAGCAGCGCATCGGCGGGACAACTGTTCTTC. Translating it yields CASSASAGQLFF.

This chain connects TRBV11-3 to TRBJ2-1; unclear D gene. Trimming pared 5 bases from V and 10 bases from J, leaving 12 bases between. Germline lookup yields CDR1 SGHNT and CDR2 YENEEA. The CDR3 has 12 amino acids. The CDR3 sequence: CASSPGVGEQFF. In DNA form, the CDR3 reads TGTGCCAGCAGCCCTGGTGTGGGCGAGCAGTTCTTC. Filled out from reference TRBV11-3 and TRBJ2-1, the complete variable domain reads EAGVVQSPRYKIIEKKQPVAFWCNPISGHNTLYWYLQNLGQGPELLIRYENEEAVDDSQLPKDRFSAERLKGVDSTLKIQPAELGDSAVYLCASSPGVGEQFFGPGTRLTVL.

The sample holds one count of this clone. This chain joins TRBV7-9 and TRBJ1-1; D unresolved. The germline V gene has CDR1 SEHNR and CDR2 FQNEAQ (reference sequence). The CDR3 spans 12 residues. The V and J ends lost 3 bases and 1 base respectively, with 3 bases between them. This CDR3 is CASSFPNTEAFF. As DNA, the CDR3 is TGTGCCAGCAGCTTTCCGAACACTGAAGCTTTCTTT.

The CDR3 DNA follows: TGTGCTAGTGGTTTGGGTGCAGGGGGGGGCTACAATGAGCAGTTCTTC. Residues: CASGLGAGGGYNEQFF. J is TRBJ2-1 and V is TRBV12-5; D might be TRBD1 or TRBD2, each matching 7 bases. This CDR3 spans 16 amino acids. Germline CDR1 is LGHNT and CDR2 is FRNRAP. V gave up 1 base and J gave up 3 bases, with 13 bases separating them.

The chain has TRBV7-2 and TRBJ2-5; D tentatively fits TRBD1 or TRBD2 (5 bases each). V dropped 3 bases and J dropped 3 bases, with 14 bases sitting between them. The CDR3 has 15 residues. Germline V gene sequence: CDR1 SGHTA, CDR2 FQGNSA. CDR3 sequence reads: CASSFSGTGKETQYF. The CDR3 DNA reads TGTGCCAGCAGCTTTTCCGGGACGGGAAAAGAGACCCAGTACTTC.

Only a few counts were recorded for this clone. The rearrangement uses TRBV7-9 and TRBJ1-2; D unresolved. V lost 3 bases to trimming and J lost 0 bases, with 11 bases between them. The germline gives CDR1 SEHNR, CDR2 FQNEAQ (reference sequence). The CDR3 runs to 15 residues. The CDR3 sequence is CASSFGNPPNYGYTF. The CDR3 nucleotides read TGTGCCAGCAGCTTCGGTAACCCTCCTAACTATGGCTACACCTTC.

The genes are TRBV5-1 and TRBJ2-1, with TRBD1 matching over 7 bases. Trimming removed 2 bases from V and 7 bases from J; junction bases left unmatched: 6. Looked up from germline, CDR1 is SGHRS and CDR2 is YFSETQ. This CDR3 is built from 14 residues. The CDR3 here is CASSFTGDPNEQFF. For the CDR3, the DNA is TGCGCCAGCAGCTTCACAGGGGACCCTAATGAGCAGTTCTTC.

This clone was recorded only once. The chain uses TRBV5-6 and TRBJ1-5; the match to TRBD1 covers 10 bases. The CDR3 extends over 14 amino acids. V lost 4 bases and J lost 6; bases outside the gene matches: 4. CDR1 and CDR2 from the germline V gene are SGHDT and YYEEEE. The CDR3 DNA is TGTGCCAGCAGCACCGGACAGGGGGGTCAGCCCCAGCATTTT. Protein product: CASSTGQGGQPQHF.